Detailed here is one T cell receptor (beta chain). In the source study's methods: Reference gene primer amplification gave estimated nucleated cell counts. Generated by immunoSEQ multiplex PCR, the TCRdb table keeps only in-frame clones and is missing some. From that table come the V and J calls and clone size; the DNA was used to work out D and trimming. The profile shows some 210,000 clones, around 90% of them singletons. The data stem from a study of blood T cell repertoires in COVID-19. V was shortened by 3 bases and J by 6 bases, with 18 bases between the two germline ends. Germline V gene sequence: CDR1 SNHLY, CDR2 FYNNEI. CDR3 length: 16 residues.

The origin of this receptor is a young man with acute or convalescent COVID-19. What was sequenced was peripheral blood. The chain carries TRBV2 and TRBJ2-1; weak D call: TRBD2 (6 bases). The CDR3 DNA reads TGTGCCAGCAGTGAGTCAACGACTAGAATAGTCAATGAGCAGTTCTTC. Protein sequence: CASSESTTRIVNEQFF.